A single sample gave rise to the 23 T cell receptor beta chains below, sequenced in a study of blood T cell repertoires in COVID-19. Profiled with immunoSEQ multiplex PCR; TCRdb holds only in-frame clones, not every one. The sample has hundreds of thousands of clones, over 65% seen once; the top ten hold 3% to 3.5%. Sequenced: peripheral blood. The origin of the receptors is a woman of 80 years or more with acute or convalescent COVID-19.

The CDR3 DNA is TGTGCCAGCAGTGGACTAGCGGGAGCAGGGAATGAGCAGTTCTTC. This gives the protein CASSGLAGAGNEQFF. V usage is TRBV2 and J usage is TRBJ2-1, with TRBD2 matching 12 bases. Germline-derived CDR1 and CDR2 are SNHLY and FYNNEI. V lost 4 bases, J lost 7 bases, and 5 bases stayed unmatched. The CDR3 covers 15 residues.

This clone was detected only once. The rearrangement joins TRBV3-1 (or the pseudogene TRBV3-2) to TRBJ1-3, with D possibly being TRBD1 (5 bases). CDR1 is LGHDT and CDR2 is YNNKEL in the germline V gene (reference sequence). Trimming pared 2 bases from V and 4 bases from J, leaving 9 bases between. The CDR3 is 14 residues long. The CDR3: CASSQSDSGNTIYF. In nucleotides, the CDR3 is TGTGCCAGCAGCCAAAGTGACAGCGGAAACACCATATATTTT.

The table lists this clone with a count of one. The chain has TRBV5-4 and TRBJ2-7; 11 bases map to TRBD1. V shed 3 bases, J shed 4 bases, and the junction held 3 bases outside the gene matches. CDR1 SGHNT and CDR2 YYREEE come from the germline V gene (reference sequence). This CDR3 contains 14 residues. The CDR3 DNA reads TGTGCCAGCAGCTCCGGACAGGGGGCGTACGAGCAGTACTTC. Protein sequence: CASSSGQGAYEQYF.

The rearrangement uses TRBV7-2 and TRBJ2-7, with D possibly being TRBD1 (5 bases). The germline V gene encodes CDR1 SGHTA and CDR2 FQGNSA. CDR3 length: 13 residues. This chain's CDR3 is CVPTALSSYEQYF. In nucleotides, the CDR3 is TGTGTCCCGACAGCCTTGAGCTCCTACGAGCAGTACTTC. The entire variable domain, with the rest obtained from reference TRBV7-2 and TRBJ2-7, is as follows: GAGVSQSPSNKVTEKGKDVELRCDPISGHTALYWYRQSLGQGLEFLIYFQGNSAPDKSGLPSDRFSAERTGGSVSTLTIQRTQQEDSAVYLCVPTALSSYEQYFGPGTRLTVT.

The sample holds one count of this clone. J is TRBJ2-2 and V is TRBV3-1 (or the pseudogene TRBV3-2), with 11 nucleotides matching TRBD2. Germline V gene lookup returns CDR1 LGHDT and CDR2 YNNKEL (reference sequence). With 4 bases clipped from V and 6 bases from J, the junction kept 7 bases outside the gene matches. This CDR3 comprises 16 residues. The CDR3 protein is CASSPPRSGRAGELFF. CDR3 DNA: TGTGCCAGCAGCCCCCCTCGTAGCGGGAGGGCCGGGGAGCTGTTTTTT.

The chain joins TRBV4-1 to TRBJ2-5; 9 bases map to TRBD1. The CDR3 extends over 15 amino acids. The V segment lost 0 bases and the J segment 4 bases; nucleotides outside the gene matches: 3. Germline lookup yields CDR1 MGHRA and CDR2 YSYEKL. The CDR3 region has the DNA TGCGCCAGCAGCCAAGAAGGGACAGGGTCAGAGACCCAGTACTTC. Amino acids: CASSQEGTGSETQYF.

This chain uses TRBV6-6 with TRBJ2-3; D might be TRBD1 (6 bases). The germline V and J ends were trimmed by 8 bases and 3 bases, with 15 bases remaining between them. CDR1 is MNHNY, CDR2 SVGAGI, per germline (reference sequence). This CDR3 has 14 amino acids. The CDR3 DNA sequence: TGTGCCAGCTCAGGGGTTGGGGTTACAGATACGCAGTATTTT. Translating gives CASSGVGVTDTQYF.

The chain employs TRBV18 and TRBJ1-1, with D hard to call. V lost 4 bases and J 2 bases, leaving 11 bases between the germline ends. Germline V gene sequence: CDR1 KGHSH, CDR2 LQKENI. There are 14 residues in the CDR3. The CDR3 coding sequence is TGTGCCAGCTCACTAAGCGCGGCAAACACTGAAGCTTTCTTT. Protein product: CASSLSAANTEAFF. Full variable domain (outside the CDR3, taken from reference TRBV18 and TRBJ1-1): NAGVMQNPRHLVRRRGQEARLRCSPMKGHSHVYWYRQLPEEGLKFMVYLQKENIIDESGMPKERFSAEFPKEGPSILRIQQVVRGDSAAYFCASSLSAANTEAFFGQGTRLTVV.

This clone appeared once. This sequence joins TRBV9 and TRBJ1-4; D is unresolved. The germline CDR1 and CDR2 sequences are SGDLS and YYNGEE. Trimming shortened V by 0 bases and J by 6 bases, and 6 bases separated the two germline ends. This CDR3 region has 13 residues. This CDR3 is CASSVAPDEKLFF. CDR3 DNA: TGTGCCAGCAGCGTAGCTCCTGATGAAAAACTGTTTTTT.

This clone was detected only once. This chain connects TRBV3-1 (or the pseudogene TRBV3-2) to TRBJ2-3, with 14 bases aligning to TRBD2. CDR1 LGHDT and CDR2 YNNKEL come from the germline V gene (reference sequence). The CDR3 extends over 17 amino acids. Unmatched junction bases numbered 7, after V lost 7 bases and J lost 1 base. The CDR3 DNA is TGTGCCAGCAATTCCGCGGGACTAGCGGGAGGCACAGATACGCAGTATTTT. Translated, it gives CASNSAGLAGGTDTQYF.

This clone was observed once. This chain joins TRBV29-1 and TRBJ1-1, with TRBD1 identical over 9 bases. The CDR3 is made up of 13 amino acids. The germline gives CDR1 SQVTM, CDR2 ANQGSEA. The V segment lost 7 bases and the J segment 1 base; nucleotides outside the gene matches: 4. The CDR3 loop reads CSAGTGQNTEAFF. CDR3 DNA: TGCAGCGCCGGGACAGGGCAGAACACTGAAGCTTTCTTT.

The chain uses TRBV25-1 and TRBJ2-7; tentative D call: TRBD1 (5 bases). Germline V CDR1 and CDR2: MGHDK, SYGVNS. Trimming removed 10 bases at V and 2 bases at J, with 18 bases between. The CDR3 spans 14 residues. CDR3 in amino acids: CATFHRSSPYEQYF. The CDR3 nucleotides are TGTGCCACCTTCCACAGGAGTTCCCCCTACGAGCAGTACTTC.

The rearrangement joins TRBV3-1 (or the pseudogene TRBV3-2) to TRBJ2-1, with 10 bases matching TRBD2. The CDR3 length is 13 residues. CDR1 and CDR2 from the germline V gene are LGHDT and YNNKEL (reference sequence). Trimming removed 6 bases from V and 8 bases from J; junction bases left unmatched: 4. DNA for the CDR3: TGTGCCAGCAGTATTCTAGCGGGAGATGAGCAGTTCTTC. This encodes CASSILAGDEQFF.

The V call is TRBV14, the J call TRBJ1-1; 8 nucleotides agree with TRBD1. The CDR3 is 14 residues long. Per germline, CDR1 SGHDN and CDR2 FVKESK. J was trimmed by 5 bases and V by 1 base; bases with no gene match: 3. The CDR3: CASSQARGRTEAFF. CDR3 DNA sequence: TGTGCCAGCAGCCAAGCCAGGGGGCGAACTGAAGCTTTCTTT.

The gene calls are TRBV27 and TRBJ2-2; 14 bases line up with TRBD2. This CDR3 contains 17 residues. V gave up 6 bases and J gave up 7 bases; unmatched junction bases: 10. Germline CDR1 MNHEY, CDR2 SMNVEV (reference sequence). The CDR3 DNA is TGTGCCAGCAGCCGGTCGACTAGCGGGGGGGCCAGCGGGGAGCTGTTTTTT. Translation gives CASSRSTSGGASGELFF.

The V gene is TRBV7-2, the J gene TRBJ1-2; TRBD1 might be the D (6 bases). Germline CDR1 SGHTA, CDR2 FQGNSA. The CDR3 runs 14 residues. Trimming cost V 5 bases and J 4 bases, with 14 bases left between them. The CDR3 nucleotides are TGTGCCAGCAGCCCCCCAGGGGTGGGCTATGGCTACACCTTC. This translates into CASSPPGVGYGYTF.

The chain has TRBV10-2 and TRBJ1-2, with D unclear. V gave up 3 bases and J gave up 1 base, with 9 bases separating them. The CDR3 runs to 14 residues. Per germline, CDR1 WSHSY and CDR2 SAAADI. In nucleotides, the CDR3 is TGCGCCAGCAGTGAAGGAGGAGTTAACTATGGCTACACCTTC. Translated: CASSEGGVNYGYTF.

Worth noting for this clone: Germline is not matched at one junction end, which may reflect a read error. The rearrangement joins TRBV10-3 to TRBJ1-1; 8 positions match TRBD1. CDR1 and CDR2 from the germline V gene are ENHRY and SYGVKD. The CDR3 is 12 amino acids. The CDR3 region has the DNA TGTGCCATCAGTGAGCCTCGACAGGGGACCTTATTT. Protein: CAISEPRQGTLF.

The J gene is TRBJ2-3, the V gene TRBV27; D remains unclear. Trimming stripped 2 bases from V and 2 bases from J, with 8 bases between. Germline V CDR1 and CDR2: MNHEY, SMNVEV (reference sequence). The CDR3 sequence is 14 residues long. The chain's CDR3 is CASSLKHDTDTQYF. The CDR3 DNA follows: TGTGCCAGCAGTTTAAAACATGACACAGATACGCAGTATTTT.

The chain combines TRBV19 with TRBJ2-6; 8 bases line up with TRBD1. This CDR3 is 16 amino acids long. The germline V gene has CDR1 LNHDA and CDR2 SQIVND (reference sequence). The V segment lost 11 bases and the J segment 4 bases; nucleotides outside the gene matches: 13. CDR3 amino acids: CASSGGHLSGANVLTF. Written as DNA, the CDR3 is TGTGCCTCCTCAGGGGGCCACCTATCCGGGGCCAACGTCCTGACTTTC. The whole variable domain, filled in from reference TRBV19 and TRBJ2-6, reads DGGITQSPKYLFRKEGQNVTLSCEQNLNHDAMYWYRQDPGQGLRLIYYSQIVNDFQKGDIAEGYSVSREKKESFPLTVTSAQKNPTAFYLCASSGGHLSGANVLTFGAGSRLTVL.

V gene TRBV3-1 (or the pseudogene TRBV3-2) combines with J gene TRBJ1-1, with a tentative D call TRBD1 (5 bases). V lost 3 bases to trimming and J lost 11 bases, with 13 bases between them. This CDR3 region has 12 residues. Germline V gene sequence: CDR1 LGHDT, CDR2 YNNKEL (reference sequence). CDR3 residues: CASSHRWGLAFF. CDR3 sequence (DNA): TGTGCCAGCAGCCACCGTTGGGGCTTGGCTTTCTTT.

This clone is a singleton in its sample. A read error may account for a junction end that differs from germline. The chain is built from TRBV6-2 or TRBV6-3 and TRBJ1-1, with a possible D match to TRBD1 (6 bases). The CDR3 consists of 17 residues. Germline CDR1 MNHEY, CDR2 SVGEGT. The CDR3 protein is CASSYSGQGFLNTEAFF. The CDR3 region has the DNA TGTGCCAGCAGTTACTCAGGGCAGGGGTTCTTGAATACTGAAGCTTTCTTT.

The rearrangement links TRBV27 to TRBJ1-3, with a tentative D call TRBD1 (6 bases). V was clipped by 5 bases and J by 0 bases, with 20 bases between them. Germline-derived CDR1 and CDR2 are MNHEY and SMNVEV (reference sequence). CDR3 size: 18 residues. As DNA, the CDR3 is TGTGCCAGCAGTCCGAGGCCCGGGGGGCTCCTCTCTGGAAACACCATATATTTT. It is translated as CASSPRPGGLLSGNTIYF.